The 11 T cell receptor beta chains below come from one sample, sequenced in a study of T cells in Graves' hyperthyroidism and ophthalmopathy (dated by TCRdb to between 2018 and 2021). The library relied on multiplex PCR. The run used an Illumina HiSeq 2000. The TCR beta CDR3 regions were amplified from the RNA transcripts. The TCR CDR3 was subjected to a first round of RT-PCR using the HTBI primer set and the Qiagen OneStep RT-PCR kit. TCRdb reanalyzed the raw reads on its own, using fastp at Q25 for trimming and MiXCR for clone calling, and kept in-frame beta chains. Each CDR3 protein appears once, grouped with its most common genes and DNA. The sample records about 160,000 distinct CDR3 sequences, over 7.5% of which are singletons. The ten biggest clones cover approximately 24% of the sample. Sequencing was carried out using blood. These receptors were taken from a woman aged 18-29 years with Graves' hyperthyroidism that later progressed to Graves' ophthalmopathy.

The gene calls are TRBV29-1 and TRBJ2-1, with D tentatively TRBD1 (6 bases). The length of the CDR3 is 15 residues. CDR1 and CDR2 from the germline V gene are SQVTM and ANQGSEA. V was clipped by 6 bases and J by 1 base, with 16 bases between them. Here the CDR3 reads CSVPAGQTSYNEQFF. As DNA, the CDR3 is TGCAGCGTCCCGGCCGGACAGACATCCTACAATGAGCAGTTCTTC.

This clonotype was detected many times. The chain recombines TRBV11-2 with TRBJ2-7, with D tentatively TRBD2 (6 bases). The V gene lost 5 bases and the J gene lost 5 bases, with 19 bases spanning the gap. Germline CDR1 SGHAT, CDR2 FQNNGV. This CDR3 has 15 residues. The CDR3 region is CASSHHGGLSNEQYF. CDR3 in DNA: TGTGCCAGCAGCCACCACGGAGGGTTAAGTAACGAGCAGTACTTC.

The DNA of the CDR3 is TGTGCCAGCAGCCAAGGTTGGGGGGGCCAGTACTTC. This translates into CASSQGWGGQYF. The chain employs TRBV4-2 and TRBJ2-5, with 7 positions matching TRBD2. This CDR3 has 12 amino acids. The J segment lost 10 bases and the V segment lost 1 base, leaving 3 bases of the junction unmatched. Per germline, CDR1 LGHNA and CDR2 YNFKEQ.

The rearrangement joins TRBV4-2 to TRBJ2-3; D remains ambiguous. Germline V gene lookup returns CDR1 LGHNA and CDR2 YNFKEQ. V lost 1 base and J lost 0, with 5 bases in between. The CDR3 totals 14 residues. The CDR3 DNA sequence: TGTGCCAGCAGCCAAGGCCCAAGCACAGATACGCAGTATTTT. Protein: CASSQGPSTDTQYF.

This clonotype was counted ten times or more. The chain combines TRBV29-1 with TRBJ1-1; D remains ambiguous. Germline V lookup: CDR1 SQVTM, CDR2 ANQGSEA. Trimming took 1 base from V and 10 from J, leaving 22 bases between them. The CDR3 is 15 residues long. The CDR3 protein is CSVEGSPNSAKTAFF. For the CDR3, the DNA is TGCAGCGTTGAAGGTAGTCCGAACAGCGCGAAGACAGCTTTCTTT.

With respect to this clonotype: This may be a read error: a much more frequent sequence differs by one nucleotide. The chain couples TRBV4-1 to TRBJ1-1, with no clear D. V lost 7 bases and J 4 bases, leaving 13 bases between the germline ends. The germline V gene encodes CDR1 MGHRA and CDR2 YSYEKL. The CDR3 runs to 13 residues. CDR3 loop: CASNLYSGTEAFF. The CDR3 coding sequence is TGCGCCAGCAACCTTTACTCAGGCACTGAAGCTTTCTTT.

This clonotype was observed many times. The V gene is TRBV20-1, the J gene TRBJ2-7; TRBD1 is a possible D gene (6 bases). V lost 5 bases and J 0 bases, leaving 11 bases between the germline ends. This CDR3 has 13 amino acids. The germline V gene has CDR1 DFQATT and CDR2 SNEGSKA (reference sequence). CDR3 sequence: CSAVQGFSYEQYF. The CDR3 DNA reads TGCAGTGCTGTACAGGGATTCTCCTACGAGCAGTACTTC.

This clonotype appeared many times. This chain joins TRBV9 and TRBJ2-7; maybe TRBD2 (5 bases). The CDR3 sequence is 12 residues long. V dropped 0 bases and J dropped 5 bases, with 6 bases sitting between them. Germline CDR1 reads SGDLS; CDR2 reads YYNGEE. This chain's CDR3 is CASSVDGDEQYF. Written as DNA, the CDR3 is TGTGCCAGCAGCGTAGACGGGGACGAGCAGTACTTC.

In its sample, this clonotype was seen many times. The CDR3 bases are TGTGCCAGCCGGGGACAGTTAACGCAGTACTTC. Amino acid sequence: CASRGQLTQYF. The rearrangement links TRBV11-1 to TRBJ2-7, with TRBD1 matching 7 bases. Germline V gene sequence: CDR1 SGHAT, CDR2 FQDESV (reference sequence). This CDR3 is built from 11 residues. V shed 8 bases and J 9 bases; nucleotides not matched to a gene: 7.

This clonotype was counted many times. Just one base apart from a much larger clone, this may be a read error. The genes are TRBV12-3 or TRBV12-4 and TRBJ2-5; D tentatively reads TRBD1 or TRBD2 (5 bases each). CDR3 size: 13 residues. DNA for the CDR3: TGTGCCAGCAGTTTATCCGGGACCGAGACCCAGTGCTTC. This sequence encodes CASSLSGTETQCF.

This clonotype has ten or more counts. The rearrangement links TRBV7-3 to TRBJ1-1; unclear D gene. Germline V gene lookup returns CDR1 SGHTA and CDR2 FQGTGA. The CDR3 contains 13 residues. The germline V and J ends were trimmed by 0 bases and 6 bases, with 8 bases remaining between them. CDR3 residues: CASSLTSPAEAFF. CDR3 bases: TGTGCCAGCAGCTTAACCAGCCCCGCTGAAGCTTTCTTT. The variable domain in full, completed from reference TRBV7-3 and TRBJ1-1, reads GAGVSQTPSNKVTEKGKYVELRCDPISGHTALYWYRQSLGQGPEFLIYFQGTGAADDSGLPNDRFFAVRPEGSVSTLKIQRTERGDSAVYLCASSLTSPAEAFFGQGTRLTVV.